The rows below give T cell receptor beta chains drawn from one sample of a study of OX40 agonist ivuxolimab in advanced cancers. Profiling relied on immunoSEQ multiplex PCR, and the TCRdb table lists in-frame clones only, not all of them. The repertoire holds approximately 60,000 clones, with about 83% as singletons. The sequenced sample was CD4+ or CD8+ T cells sorted from blood, obtained in a trial of the OX40 agonist ivuxolimab. The receptors come from an adult with an advanced solid tumor such as melanoma, head and neck, liver or kidney cancer. Each CDR3 is given with its conserved first and last residue. D genes are given only for firm matches. Clone size appears in some rows only: once, few, many, or a class for an expanded clone.

d_call j_call v_call clone_size cdr3_aa cdr3_nt
NA TRBJ1-1 TRBV5-1 NA CASSLGPASEAFF TGCGCCAGCAGCTTGGGGCCAGCCTCTGAAGCTTTCTTT
NA TRBJ1-4 TRBV15 NA CATSRVQEKLFF TGTGCCACCAGCAGAGTACAGGAAAAACTGTTTTTT
NA TRBJ2-1 TRBV11-3 NA CASSLASYNEQFF TGTGCCAGCAGCTTAGCTAGCTACAATGAGCAGTTCTTC
TRBD2 TRBJ2-7 TRBV2 NA CASIGHKGLAGGYEQYF TGTGCCAGCATCGGACACAAGGGACTAGCGGGAGGGTACGAGCAGTACTTC
NA TRBJ2-2 TRBV4-1 NA CASSQGRGRGTGELFF TGCGCCAGCAGCCAAGGGCGGGGTCGGGGGACCGGGGAGCTGTTTTTT
TRBD1 TRBJ1-4 TRBV2 NA CASSANRGVWEKLFF TGTGCCAGCAGCGCCAACAGGGGCGTATGGGAAAAACTGTTTTTT
NA TRBJ1-2 TRBV2 few CASSDRGVDGYTF TGTGCCAGCAGTGATCGAGGGGTAGATGGCTACACCTTC
NA TRBJ1-1 TRBV6-1 NA CASSMGLRLNTEAFF TGTGCCAGCAGTATGGGGTTGCGTTTGAACACTGAAGCTTTCTTT
TRBD1 TRBJ2-5 TRBV10-1 NA CASSPLDRGREETQYF TGCGCCAGCAGCCCGCTGGACAGGGGGCGCGAAGAGACCCAGTACTTC
NA TRBJ1-2 TRBV27 once CASSLRAGSYGYTF TGTGCCAGCAGTTTAAGGGCAGGGTCTTATGGCTACACCTTC
TRBD1 TRBJ1-2 TRBV5-1 NA CASSPGQGEGGYTF TGCGCCAGCAGCCCCGGACAGGGGGAAGGAGGCTACACCTTC
TRBD2 TRBJ2-1 TRBV18 NA CASSPFLAGGDEQFF TGTGCCAGCTCACCCTTTCTAGCGGGAGGGGATGAGCAGTTCTTC
NA TRBJ2-4 TRBV7-2 once CASSPLGTVLAKNIQYF TGTGCCAGCAGCCCCCTCGGAACAGTACTAGCCAAAAACATTCAGTACTTC
NA TRBJ1-1 TRBV30 NA CAWRFGRVTEAFF TGTGCCTGGAGATTTGGCAGGGTCACTGAAGCTTTCTTT
NA TRBJ1-1 TRBV5-6 NA CASSPDGKMNTEAFF TGTGCCAGCAGCCCGGACGGTAAAATGAACACTGAAGCTTTCTTT
NA TRBJ2-5 TRBV20-1 NA CSARDRETQYF TGCAGTGCTAGAGACCGGGAGACCCAGTACTTC
TRBD2 TRBJ2-7 TRBV18 NA CASSRTSGYYEQYF TGTGCCAGCTCCCGGACTAGCGGCTATTACGAGCAGTACTTC
NA TRBJ2-2 TRBV5-1 few CASSPIKIGELFF TGCGCCAGCAGCCCAATAAAGATCGGGGAGCTGTTTTTT
TRBD2 TRBJ2-5 TRBV5-1 once CASSLAVSLAGVDETQYF TGCGCCAGCAGCTTGGCCGTCTCACTAGCGGGAGTTGATGAGACCCAGTACTTC
NA TRBJ2-7 TRBV7-9 NA CASSPVRGSTYEQYF TGTGCCAGCAGCCCCGTGAGAGGGAGTACCTACGAGCAGTACTTC
TRBD2 TRBJ2-2 TRBV9 NA CASSSRLAGGIGELFF TGTGCCAGCAGCTCACGACTAGCGGGAGGAATCGGGGAGCTGTTTTTT
NA TRBJ1-4 TRBV5-1 NA CASSGGEKLFF TGCGCCAGCAGCGGTGGGGAAAAACTGTTTTTT
TRBD1 TRBJ1-1 TRBV9 NA CASSVGVDRETEAFF TGTGCCAGCAGCGTAGGCGTGGACAGGGAAACTGAAGCTTTCTTT
NA TRBJ2-5 TRBV5-1 NA CASSLAAGKETQYF TGCGCCAGCAGCTTGGCTGCAGGGAAAGAGACCCAGTACTTC
NA TRBJ2-3 TRBV14 NA CASSQATLMTDTQYF TGTGCCAGCAGCCAAGCGACCCTAATGACAGATACGCAGTATTTT
TRBD1 TRBJ2-3 TRBV19 NA CASSTLQGVAANTQYF TGTGCCAGTAGTACACTTCAGGGGGTCGCTGCAAATACGCAGTATTTT
NA TRBJ1-4 TRBV29-1 NA CSVEVGDLGEKLFF TGCAGCGTTGAAGTGGGGGACCTGGGGGAAAAACTGTTTTTT
NA TRBJ2-6 TRBV19 once CASSLDRSNSGANVLTF TGTGCCAGTAGCTTAGACAGGTCTAACTCTGGGGCCAACGTCCTGACTTTC
NA TRBJ1-3 TRBV18 NA CASSTGAGARSGNTIYF TGTGCCAGCTCGACGGGGGCAGGGGCCCGCTCTGGAAACACCATATATTTT
NA TRBJ2-7 TRBV5-4 NA CASSLDANYEQYF TGTGCCAGCAGCTTGGACGCGAACTACGAGCAGTACTTC
NA TRBJ1-5 TRBV7-6 NA CASSLGGRNQPQHF TGTGCCAGCAGCTTAGGGGGACGCAATCAGCCCCAGCATTTT
NA TRBJ2-3 TRBV2 NA CASSDPARGRISTDTQYF TGTGCCAGCAGTGACCCGGCCCGGGGGAGGATTAGCACAGATACGCAGTATTTT
NA TRBJ1-6 TRBV5-1 NA CASSWGPPGTNSPLHF TGCGCCAGCAGCTGGGGCCCCCCCGGGACCAATTCACCCCTCCACTTT
NA TRBJ1-2 TRBV4-1 NA CASSHTTQGRLSDNYGYTF TGCGCCAGCAGCCACACAACACAGGGACGATTATCCGACAACTATGGCTACACCTTC
NA TRBJ2-6 TRBV30 NA CAWSDPSGANVLTF TGTGCCTGGAGTGACCCCTCTGGGGCCAACGTCCTGACTTTC
NA TRBJ2-5 TRBV5-1 NA CASSPEGGGETQYF TGCGCCAGCAGCCCGGAGGGGGGGGGAGAGACCCAGTACTTC
TRBD2 TRBJ2-2 TRBV4-1 NA CASSQNGLESSNTGELFF TGCGCCAGCAGCCAAAACGGACTAGAAAGTTCGAACACCGGGGAGCTGTTTTTT
TRBD2 TRBJ2-3 TRBV4-2 NA CASSQAVTLSTLAGDFNTQYF TGTGCCAGCAGCCAAGCCGTTACCCTCTCAACACTAGCGGGGGACTTTAATACGCAGTATTTT
NA TRBJ1-1 TRBV27 NA CASSSPPGGGRGTEAFF TGTGCCAGCAGTTCACCCCCTGGGGGGGGCAGAGGGACTGAAGCTTTCTTT
TRBD2 TRBJ2-5 TRBV27 NA CATALRAGALETQYF TGTGCCACCGCCCTCCGGGCGGGAGCCCTGGAGACCCAGTACTTC
NA TRBJ2-1 TRBV19 NA CASSVWGNEQFF TGTGCCAGTAGTGTATGGGGAAATGAGCAGTTCTTC
TRBD1 TRBJ2-2 TRBV7-3 NA CASKPDRAAGELFF TGTGCCAGCAAGCCAGACAGGGCGGCCGGGGAGCTGTTTTTT
NA TRBJ2-7 TRBV5-1 NA CASSLGPGNPYEQYF TGCGCCAGCAGCTTGGGGCCAGGGAACCCCTACGAGCAGTACTTC
NA TRBJ1-1 TRBV29-1 NA CSVGPGWGMMNTEAFF TGCAGCGTTGGCCCCGGTTGGGGAATGATGAACACTGAAGCTTTCTTT
NA TRBJ1-4 TRBV5-6 NA CASSLGVANEKLFF TGTGCCAGCAGCTTGGGGGTCGCAAATGAAAAACTGTTTTTT
TRBD1 TRBJ1-4 TRBV10-3 NA CAISVDRGTNEKLFF TGTGCCATCAGTGTCGACAGGGGGACTAATGAAAAACTGTTTTTT
TRBD1 TRBJ1-1 TRBV6-1 once CASRGQMNTEAFF TGTGCCAGCCGGGGACAGATGAACACTGAAGCTTTCTTT
NA TRBJ2-3 TRBV2 NA CARTSETGSDTQYF TGTGCCAGGACCTCAGAGACCGGGTCAGATACGCAGTATTTT
TRBD1 TRBJ1-1 TRBV4-1 NA CASSQVQGATEAFF TGCGCCAGCAGCCAAGTACAGGGGGCAACTGAAGCTTTCTTT
NA TRBJ2-2 TRBV7-9 NA CASSLVSIGELFF TGTGCCAGCAGCTTAGTTTCTATCGGGGAGCTGTTTTTT
NA TRBJ1-5 TRBV9 NA CASSVGLGNQPQHF TGTGCCAGCAGCGTAGGGCTGGGCAATCAGCCCCAGCATTTT
NA TRBJ2-3 TRBV20-1 NA CSARRTDTQYF TGCAGTGCTCGGAGGACAGATACGCAGTATTTT
NA TRBJ2-7 TRBV9 NA CASSVTGSSYEQYF TGTGCCAGCAGCGTAACAGGTTCGTCCTACGAGCAGTACTTC
NA TRBJ2-2 TRBV29-1 NA CSVDLANTGELFF TGCAGCGTTGATTTAGCAAACACCGGGGAGCTGTTTTTT
NA TRBJ1-4 TRBV7-9 NA CASSLNEKLFF TGTGCCAGCAGCTTAAATGAAAAACTGTTTTTT